Following are 7 T cell receptor beta chains from one sample sequenced in a study of blood T cell repertoires in COVID-19. Data came from immunoSEQ multiplex PCR; TCRdb stores just in-frame clones and leaves some out. The sample includes under 15,000 clones, around 78% of them seen just once. The sequenced sample consisted of peripheral blood. These TCRs come from a human donor in a cohort sampled during active COVID-19.

V gene TRBV11-1 combines with J gene TRBJ2-5; maybe TRBD2 (6 bases). Trimming took 3 bases from V and 3 from J, leaving 11 bases between them. The germline gives CDR1 SGHAT, CDR2 FQDESV (reference sequence). This CDR3 is built from 14 residues. The CDR3 loop reads CASSFRGGEETQYF. DNA for the CDR3: TGTGCCAGCAGCTTTCGGGGCGGGGAAGAGACCCAGTACTTC.

The rearrangement links TRBV5-1 to TRBJ1-1, with 7 bases fitting TRBD1. J lost 0 bases, V lost 3 bases, and 2 bases had no gene match. The CDR3 length is 14 residues. Germline CDR1 is SGHRS and CDR2 is YFSETQ. The CDR3 region has the DNA TGCGCCAGCAGCTCACAGGGGATGAACACTGAAGCTTTCTTT. Protein product: CASSSQGMNTEAFF.

This chain links TRBV29-1 with TRBJ2-5, with 12 positions matching TRBD2. Per germline, CDR1 SQVTM and CDR2 ANQGSEA. Germline trimming cut 4 bases from V and 6 bases from J; bases unmatched to any gene: 3. The CDR3 runs to 13 residues. The CDR3 DNA sequence: TGCAGCGTTGGGCTAGCGGGGGGGCAGACCCAGTACTTC. This translates into CSVGLAGGQTQYF.

The rearrangement uses TRBV6-5 and TRBJ2-7, with D perhaps matching TRBD2 (5 bases). This CDR3 has 14 residues. CDR1 is MNHEY and CDR2 is SVGAGI in the germline V gene. V was pared by 2 bases and J by 5 bases, with 13 bases between. The CDR3 coding sequence is TGTGCCAGCAGTTACGGGAGAGGGTCGCACGAGCAGTACTTC. Translated: CASSYGRGSHEQYF.

The chain is built from TRBV29-1 and TRBJ2-3; 9 bases fit TRBD1. This CDR3 comprises 14 residues. Germline CDR1 and CDR2: SQVTM and ANQGSEA. Trimming took 7 bases from V and 4 from J; bases not matched to a gene: 9. The CDR3 region is CSAQRQGVADTQYF. DNA of the CDR3: TGCAGCGCCCAACGACAGGGGGTTGCAGATACGCAGTATTTT.

The J gene is TRBJ1-2, the V gene TRBV12-3 or TRBV12-4, with 7 bases that match TRBD1. This CDR3 has 12 residues. After removal of 10 bases from V and 7 bases from J, the junction contained 9 bases not matched to a gene. CDR3 in amino acids: CATWDRSAGYTF. The CDR3 region has the DNA TGTGCCACCTGGGACAGATCAGCTGGCTACACCTTC.

The chain joins TRBV3-1 (or the pseudogene TRBV3-2) to TRBJ1-1; no clear D. There are 15 residues in the CDR3. V dropped 4 bases and J dropped 2 bases, with 14 bases sitting between them. Germline lookup yields CDR1 LGHDT and CDR2 YNNKEL (reference sequence). The CDR3 bases are TGTGCCAGCAGCCCGCGGGTTAGCAGTAACACTGAAGCTTTCTTT. Translating gives CASSPRVSSNTEAFF.